This T cell receptor (beta chain) was obtained from a study of blood T cell repertoires in COVID-19. Across the whole study: Sites in the United States, Italy and Spain provided acute and convalescent COVID-19 samples. Sources were T cells, B-cell-depleted T cells, or PBMCs; the material itself was cDNA or gDNA.

Authors' processing steps: Estimation of nucleated cell counts relied on the amplification of reference gene primers. Clones were read by immunoSEQ multiplex PCR, and TCRdb kept only the in-frame ones, dropping some. That table is the source of V, J and clone size, and D and trimming were worked out from the DNA. Of more than 400,000 clones listed, roughly 88% are singletons. The origin of this receptor is a human donor in a cohort sampled during active COVID-19. Sequencing was carried out using peripheral blood.

CDR3 amino acids: CASSLYPGNNYGYTF. CDR3 nucleotide sequence: TGTGCCAGCAGTTTATACCCAGGGAATAACTATGGCTACACCTTC. The chain combines TRBV28 with TRBJ1-2; weak D call: TRBD1 (5 bases). The V gene lost 1 base and the J gene lost 1 base, with 10 bases spanning the gap. The CDR3 loop spans 15 amino acids. Germline V gene sequence: CDR1 MDHEN, CDR2 SYDVKM.